This T cell receptor (beta chain) was documented in a study of blood T cell repertoires in COVID-19. As for the study in general: Collection of acute and convalescent COVID-19 samples took place in the United States, Italy and Spain. The analysed material was cDNA or gDNA that came from T cells, B-cell-depleted T cells, or PBMCs.

Original handling: For nucleated cells, counts were estimated from reference gene primer amplification. Measured with immunoSEQ multiplex PCR; TCRdb has only the in-frame clones, and not every one. V and J calls and clone size come straight from that table; D and trimming were deduced from the DNA. Here the sample spans under 55,000 clones, 70% to 85% being singletons. The sequenced sample was peripheral blood. This sequence was found in a woman aged 80 or older with acute or convalescent COVID-19.

CDR3 residues: CASSKLAGPYNEQFF. In nucleotides, the CDR3 is TGTGCCAGCAGTAAACTAGCGGGACCCTACAATGAGCAGTTCTTC. V is TRBV2 and J is TRBJ2-1, with 10 nucleotides matching TRBD2. V shed 5 bases and J 2 bases; nucleotides not matched to a gene: 3. Germline CDR1 SNHLY, CDR2 FYNNEI. CDR3 size: 15 residues.